What follows are 21 T cell receptor beta chains derived from one specimen sequenced in a study of CD8+ T cells in alopecia areata. After isolation, RNA underwent reverse transcription to generate cDNA as the sequencing template. The method was immunoSEQ multiplex PCR; TCRdb's version includes in-frame clones alone and lacks a portion of them. This table has about 180,000 clones, almost 65% appearing once. The sample was CD4+ T cells sorted from blood, taken at week 0. The source is a human donor with alopecia areata.

The chain is built from TRBV7-2 and TRBJ1-1; D might be TRBD1 (5 bases). Between the trimmed V and J ends, which lost 5 bases and 1 base, there was a span of 11 bases. Germline loops: CDR1 SGHTA, CDR2 FQGNSA. The CDR3 has 14 residues. CDR3 sequence: CASSPSQGNTEAFF. The CDR3 nucleotides are TGTGCCAGCAGCCCGAGCCAGGGGAACACTGAAGCTTTCTTT.

This chain joins TRBV20-1 and TRBJ2-5; D unresolved. The CDR3 is 11 residues long. Trimming removed 5 bases from V and 1 base from J, with 5 bases in between. CDR1 is DFQATT and CDR2 is SNEGSKA in the germline V gene (reference sequence). CDR3 sequence (DNA): TGCAGTGCTCTCAGCCAAGAGACCCAGTACTTC. Translation gives CSALSQETQYF.

The rearrangement uses TRBV4-3 and TRBJ2-2; D unclear. The germline V and J ends were trimmed by 0 bases and 6 bases, with 5 bases remaining between them. This CDR3 contains 13 residues. The germline V gene encodes CDR1 LGHNA and CDR2 YSLEER. CDR3 DNA: TGCGCCAGCAGCCAAGATGGGTCCGGGGAGCTGTTTTTT. Encoded protein: CASSQDGSGELFF.

The V gene is TRBV29-1, the J gene TRBJ2-2; D gene uncertain. Looked up from germline, CDR1 is SQVTM and CDR2 is ANQGSEA. V lost 4 bases and J 1 base, leaving 7 bases between the germline ends. This CDR3 comprises 13 residues. The CDR3 sequence: CSVGRLNTGELFF. In DNA form, the CDR3 reads TGCAGCGTTGGTCGATTGAACACCGGGGAGCTGTTTTTT.

This clone has a handful of counts. This rearrangement joins TRBV6-5 to TRBJ2-5, with unresolved D. Between the trimmed V and J ends, which lost 0 bases and 0 bases, there was a span of 8 bases. The CDR3 runs 15 residues. Germline values: CDR1 MNHEY, CDR2 SVGAGI. For the CDR3, the DNA is TGTGCCAGCAGTTACTCGATTTGGGACCAAGAGACCCAGTACTTC. Amino acids: CASSYSIWDQETQYF.

The rearrangement links TRBV29-1 to TRBJ2-1; D gene ambiguous. The CDR3 sequence is 13 residues long. Deletions cut 2 bases from V and 5 bases from J, with 10 bases between. The germline gives CDR1 SQVTM, CDR2 ANQGSEA. The CDR3 DNA reads TGCAGCGTTGAAAGGAACCGAGACAATGAGCAGTTCTTC. Its protein product is CSVERNRDNEQFF.

This chain's CDR3 is CASSLGTAPGANVLTF. The CDR3 bases are TGTGCCAGCAGCTTAGGGACGGCCCCTGGGGCCAACGTCCTGACTTTC. This chain links TRBV7-2 with TRBJ2-6; no clear D gene. The CDR3 contains 16 residues. V lost 1 base, J lost 2 bases, and 9 bases lay in between. CDR1 is SGHTA, CDR2 FQGNSA, per germline.

This clone was observed a handful of times. The chain joins TRBV29-1 to TRBJ2-5, with D unresolved. The germline gives CDR1 SQVTM, CDR2 ANQGSEA. The CDR3 is 13 amino acids. V gave up 6 bases and J gave up 5 bases, with 16 bases separating them. The CDR3 region has the DNA TGCAGCGTCGGCCAAAATAGAGCGGAGACCCAGTACTTC. Translation gives CSVGQNRAETQYF.

This rearrangement joins TRBV4-3 to TRBJ2-2; D gene ambiguous. The CDR3 consists of 14 residues. Trimming cost V 0 bases and J 6 bases, with 8 bases left between them. Germline values: CDR1 LGHNA, CDR2 YSLEER. The CDR3 sequence: CASSQEHRAGELFF. The CDR3, as DNA: TGCGCCAGCAGCCAAGAACATCGGGCCGGGGAGCTGTTTTTT.

The rearrangement joins TRBV27 to TRBJ1-1, with D possibly matching TRBD1 (5 bases). V was shortened by 2 bases and J by 6 bases, with 13 bases between the two germline ends. Germline CDR1 and CDR2: MNHEY and SMNVEV (reference sequence). The CDR3 length is 14 residues. CDR3: CASSLRGALAEAFF. The CDR3 DNA reads TGTGCCAGCAGTTTACGAGGGGCATTGGCTGAAGCTTTCTTT.

V and J are TRBV5-1 and TRBJ1-1, with 7 nucleotides matching TRBD1. The V and J ends lost 7 bases and 1 base, in that order; junction bases with no gene match: 7. This CDR3 region has 14 residues. CDR1 and CDR2 from the germline V gene are SGHRS and YFSETQ. The CDR3, as DNA: TGCGCCAGCCGGTGGGGACAGCAGAACACTGAAGCTTTCTTT. This encodes CASRWGQQNTEAFF.

The table lists this clone with a few counts. J is TRBJ2-3 and V is TRBV7-9; TRBD2 aligns across 12 bases. Germline trimming cut 3 bases from V and 5 bases from J; bases unmatched to any gene: 12. CDR1 is SEHNR and CDR2 is FQNEAQ in the germline V gene (reference sequence). The length of the CDR3 is 18 residues. CDR3 amino acids: CASSFPGLAGPRGDTQYF. The CDR3 bases are TGTGCCAGCAGCTTCCCGGGACTAGCGGGCCCTAGGGGAGATACGCAGTATTTT.

The chain joins TRBV30 to TRBJ1-2, with TRBD1 as a possible D gene (5 bases). Trimming removed 0 bases at V and 7 bases at J, with 12 bases between. Germline CDR1 GTSNPN, CDR2 SVGIG (reference sequence). The CDR3 spans 13 residues. The chain's CDR3 is CAWSVLGDSGYTF. CDR3 nucleotides: TGTGCCTGGAGTGTATTAGGGGATAGTGGCTACACCTTC.

This clone was counted only a few times. The CDR3 coding sequence is TGTGCCAGCAGTAAGTTAGGGACGACCCTGAACACTGAAGCTTTCTTT. Its translation is CASSKLGTTLNTEAFF. The rearrangement joins TRBV2 to TRBJ1-1; D possibly corresponds to TRBD1 (5 bases). This CDR3 contains 16 residues. Trimming stripped 5 bases from V and 0 bases from J, with 16 bases between. The germline gives CDR1 SNHLY, CDR2 FYNNEI. Drawing the rest from reference TRBV2 and TRBJ1-1, the complete variable domain is EPEVTQTPSHQVTQMGQEVILRCVPISNHLYFYWYRQILGQKVEFLVSFYNNEISEKSEIFDDQFSVERPDGSNFTLKIRSTKLEDSAMYFCASSKLGTTLNTEAFFGQGTRLTVV.

J is TRBJ1-6 and V is TRBV14; D not resolved. Per germline, CDR1 SGHDN and CDR2 FVKESK. The germline V and J ends were trimmed by 1 base and 13 bases, with 11 bases remaining between them. The CDR3 runs 13 residues. The CDR3 DNA reads as TGTGCCAGCAGCCAAGCCCCTGAGGCGCCCCTCCACTTT. Translation gives CASSQAPEAPLHF. Filled out from reference TRBV14 and TRBJ1-6, the complete variable domain reads EAGVTQFPSHSVIEKGQTVTLRCDPISGHDNLYWYRRVMGKEIKFLLHFVKESKQDESGMPNNRFLAERTGGTYSTLKVQPAELEDSGVYFCASSQAPEAPLHFGNGTRLTVT.

The chain is built from TRBV29-1 and TRBJ1-2, with TRBD1 matching 9 bases. CDR1 is SQVTM, CDR2 ANQGSEA, per germline. CDR3 length: 13 residues. V trimming: 4 bases; J trimming: 6 bases; junction bases outside the gene matches: 6. The CDR3 region has the DNA TGCAGCGTTGCCGGACAGGGGCGGGATGGCTACACCTTC. Residues: CSVAGQGRDGYTF.

This clone occurred once. The V call is TRBV30, the J call TRBJ1-1, with D hard to call. With 1 base removed from V and 7 bases from J, the gap between germline ends came to 16 bases. This CDR3 is built from 14 residues. Per germline, CDR1 GTSNPN and CDR2 SVGIG (reference sequence). CDR3 loop: CAWSATLGSGEAFF. The DNA of the CDR3 is TGTGCCTGGAGTGCGACCTTAGGGAGTGGTGAAGCTTTCTTT.

This clone has more than one count but fewer than ten. This chain joins TRBV2 and TRBJ2-1, with 7 bases that match TRBD2. Losses at the gene ends were 5 bases for V and 10 bases for J; bases not matched to a gene: 2. Germline CDR1 SNHLY, CDR2 FYNNEI. The CDR3 is 11 amino acids. CDR3 sequence reads: CASSIAGEQFF. The CDR3 DNA follows: TGTGCCAGCAGTATAGCGGGCGAGCAGTTCTTC.

The CDR3 nucleotides are TGTGCCAGCAGTCGACAGGCAAACGAGCCCCAGCATTTT. Translated: CASSRQANEPQHF. The V call is TRBV7-2, the J call TRBJ1-5; weak D call: TRBD1 (6 bases). Germline V gives CDR1 SGHTA, CDR2 FQGNSA. This CDR3 is built from 13 residues. Trimming took off 6 bases at V and 8 bases at J, with 14 bases between the two ends.

The chain couples TRBV9 to TRBJ2-7; D might be TRBD2 (5 bases). Germline V gene lookup returns CDR1 SGDLS and CDR2 YYNGEE. The length of the CDR3 is 14 residues. V shed 0 bases and J shed 7 bases, with 14 bases lying between them. The CDR3 sequence is CASSVDARAEEQYF. The CDR3, as DNA: TGTGCCAGCAGCGTAGATGCGAGGGCTGAGGAGCAGTACTTC.

V gene TRBV29-1 combines with J gene TRBJ2-2; the D is unclear. Germline CDR1 SQVTM, CDR2 ANQGSEA. CDR3 length: 13 amino acids. V lost 4 bases, J lost 2 bases, and 8 bases lay in between. The CDR3 DNA reads as TGCAGCGTTGGAAACAGAAACACCGGGGAGCTGTTTTTT. Its protein product is CSVGNRNTGELFF.